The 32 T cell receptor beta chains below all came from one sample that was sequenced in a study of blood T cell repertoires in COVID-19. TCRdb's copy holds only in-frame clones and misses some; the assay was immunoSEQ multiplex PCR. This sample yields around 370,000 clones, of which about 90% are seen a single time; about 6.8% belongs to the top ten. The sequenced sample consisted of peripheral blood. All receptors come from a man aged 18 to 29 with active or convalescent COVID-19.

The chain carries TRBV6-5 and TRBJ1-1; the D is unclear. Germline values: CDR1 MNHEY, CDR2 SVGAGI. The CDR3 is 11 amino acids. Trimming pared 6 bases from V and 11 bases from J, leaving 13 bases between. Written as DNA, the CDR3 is TGTGCCAGCAGCCGCCCCCCGGGGGCTTTCTTT. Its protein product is CASSRPPGAFF.

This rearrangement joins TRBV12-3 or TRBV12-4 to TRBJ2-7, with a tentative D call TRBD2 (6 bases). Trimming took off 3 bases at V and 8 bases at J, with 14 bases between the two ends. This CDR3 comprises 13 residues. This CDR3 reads CASSLGTAVQQYF. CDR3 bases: TGTGCCAGCAGTTTGGGGACTGCGGTTCAGCAGTACTTC.

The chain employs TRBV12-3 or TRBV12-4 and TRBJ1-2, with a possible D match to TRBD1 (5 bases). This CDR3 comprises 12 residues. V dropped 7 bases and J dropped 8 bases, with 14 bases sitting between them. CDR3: CASTDMMRGYTF. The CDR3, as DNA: TGTGCCAGCACGGACATGATGAGGGGCTACACCTTC.

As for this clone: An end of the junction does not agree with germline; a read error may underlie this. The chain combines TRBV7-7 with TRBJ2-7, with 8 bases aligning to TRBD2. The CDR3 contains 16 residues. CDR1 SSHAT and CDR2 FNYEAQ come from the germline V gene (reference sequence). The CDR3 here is CASSQGSGAPLLEQYF. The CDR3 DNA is TGTGCTAGCAGCCAAGGTAGCGGGGCCCCATTATTGGAGCAGTACTTC.

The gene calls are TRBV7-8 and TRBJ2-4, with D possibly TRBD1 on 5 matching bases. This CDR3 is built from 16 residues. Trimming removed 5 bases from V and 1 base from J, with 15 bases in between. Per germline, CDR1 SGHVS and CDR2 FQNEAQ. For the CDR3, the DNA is TGTGCCAGCAGCGAAGGGGTTGGGTTGGCCAAAAACATTCAGTACTTC. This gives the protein CASSEGVGLAKNIQYF.

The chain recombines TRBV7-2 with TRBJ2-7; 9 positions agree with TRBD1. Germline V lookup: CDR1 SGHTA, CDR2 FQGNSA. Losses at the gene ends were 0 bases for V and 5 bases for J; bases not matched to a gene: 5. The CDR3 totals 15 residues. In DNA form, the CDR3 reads TGTGCCAGCAGCTTAGCGGGACAGGGTGATGACGAGCAGTACTTC. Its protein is CASSLAGQGDDEQYF.

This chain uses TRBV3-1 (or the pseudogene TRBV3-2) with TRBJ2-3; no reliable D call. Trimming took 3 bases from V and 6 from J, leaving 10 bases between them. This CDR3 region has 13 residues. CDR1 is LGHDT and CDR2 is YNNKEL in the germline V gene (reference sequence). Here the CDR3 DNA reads TGTGCCAGCAGCCACGGGTTGATGGATACGCAGTATTTT. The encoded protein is CASSHGLMDTQYF.

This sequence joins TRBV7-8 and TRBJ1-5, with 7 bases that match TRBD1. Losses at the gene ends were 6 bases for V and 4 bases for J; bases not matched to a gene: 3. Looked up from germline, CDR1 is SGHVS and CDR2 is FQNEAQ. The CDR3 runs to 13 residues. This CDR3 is CASRDRENQPQHF. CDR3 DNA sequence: TGTGCCAGCAGAGACAGGGAAAATCAGCCCCAGCATTTT.

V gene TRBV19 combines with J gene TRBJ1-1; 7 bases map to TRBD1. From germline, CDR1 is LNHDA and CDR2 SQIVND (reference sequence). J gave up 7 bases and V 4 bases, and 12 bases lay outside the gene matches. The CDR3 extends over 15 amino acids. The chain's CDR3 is CASSKEISTGHEAFF. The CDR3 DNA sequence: TGTGCCAGTAGTAAGGAAATTTCGACAGGGCATGAAGCTTTCTTT.

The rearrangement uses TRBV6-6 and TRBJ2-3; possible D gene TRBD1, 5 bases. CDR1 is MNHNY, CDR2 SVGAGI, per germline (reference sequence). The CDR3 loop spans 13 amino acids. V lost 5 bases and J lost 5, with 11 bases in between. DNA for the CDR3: TGTGCCAGCAGTCGGACATTCAGAGATACGCAGTATTTT. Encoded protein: CASSRTFRDTQYF.

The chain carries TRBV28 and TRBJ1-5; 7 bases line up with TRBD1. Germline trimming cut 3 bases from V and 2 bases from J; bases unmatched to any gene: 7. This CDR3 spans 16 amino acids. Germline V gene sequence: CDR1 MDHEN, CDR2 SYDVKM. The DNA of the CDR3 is TGTGCCAGCAGTTTTTCAGACAGGGCGGGCAATCAGCCCCAGCATTTT. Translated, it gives CASSFSDRAGNQPQHF.

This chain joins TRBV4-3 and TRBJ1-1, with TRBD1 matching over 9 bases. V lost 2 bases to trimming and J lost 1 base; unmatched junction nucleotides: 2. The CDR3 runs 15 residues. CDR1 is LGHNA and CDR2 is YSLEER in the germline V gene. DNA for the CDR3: TGCGCCAGCAGCCAACGGGGACAGGGGAACACTGAAGCTTTCTTT. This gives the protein CASSQRGQGNTEAFF.

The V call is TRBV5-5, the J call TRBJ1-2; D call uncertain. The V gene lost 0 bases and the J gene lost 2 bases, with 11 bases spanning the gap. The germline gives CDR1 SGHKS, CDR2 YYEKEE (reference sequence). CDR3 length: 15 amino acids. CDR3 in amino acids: CASSLVQAPNYGYTF. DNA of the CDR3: TGTGCCAGCAGCTTGGTCCAGGCCCCAAACTATGGCTACACCTTC.

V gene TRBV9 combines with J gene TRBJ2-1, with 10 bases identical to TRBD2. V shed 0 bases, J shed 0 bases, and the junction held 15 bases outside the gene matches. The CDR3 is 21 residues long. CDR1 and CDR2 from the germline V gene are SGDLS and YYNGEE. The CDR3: CASSVAVFGSGGRGSYNEQFF. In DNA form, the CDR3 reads TGTGCCAGCAGCGTAGCCGTTTTCGGTAGCGGGGGGCGAGGCTCCTACAATGAGCAGTTCTTC.

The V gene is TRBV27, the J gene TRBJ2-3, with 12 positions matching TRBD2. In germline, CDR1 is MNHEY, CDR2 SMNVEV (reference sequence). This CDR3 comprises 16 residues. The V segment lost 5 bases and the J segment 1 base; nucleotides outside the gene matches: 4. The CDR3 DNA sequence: TGTGCCAGCAGTCCCCGACTAGCGGGAGGCACAGATACGCAGTATTTT. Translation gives CASSPRLAGGTDTQYF.

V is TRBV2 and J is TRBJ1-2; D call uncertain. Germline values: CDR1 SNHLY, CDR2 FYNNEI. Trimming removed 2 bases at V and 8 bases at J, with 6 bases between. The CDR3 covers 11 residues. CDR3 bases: TGTGCCAGCAGTGAACTCGTGGGCTACACCTTC. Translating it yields CASSELVGYTF.

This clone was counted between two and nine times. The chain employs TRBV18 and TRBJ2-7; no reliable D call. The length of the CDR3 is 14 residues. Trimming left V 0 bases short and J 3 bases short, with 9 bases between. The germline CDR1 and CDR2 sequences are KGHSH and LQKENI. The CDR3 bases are TGTGCCAGCTCACCACCGGTACTTGTCTACGAGCAGTACTTC. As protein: CASSPPVLVYEQYF.

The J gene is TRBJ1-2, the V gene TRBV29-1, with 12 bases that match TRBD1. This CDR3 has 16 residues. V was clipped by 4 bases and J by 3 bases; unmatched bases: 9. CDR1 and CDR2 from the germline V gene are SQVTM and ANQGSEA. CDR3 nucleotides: TGCAGCGTTGCCGGGACAGGGGGCGATAACTACTATGGCTACACCTTC. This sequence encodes CSVAGTGGDNYYGYTF. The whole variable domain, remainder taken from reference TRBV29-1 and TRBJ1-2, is SAVISQKPSRDICQRGTSLTIQCQVDSQVTMMFWYRQQPGQSLTLIATANQGSEATYESGFVIDKFPISRPNLTFSTLTVSNMSPEDSSIYLCSVAGTGGDNYYGYTFGSGTRLTVV.

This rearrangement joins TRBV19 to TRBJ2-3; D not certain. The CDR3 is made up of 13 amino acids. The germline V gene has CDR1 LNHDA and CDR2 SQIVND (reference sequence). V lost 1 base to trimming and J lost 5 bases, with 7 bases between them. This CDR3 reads CASSIALQDTQYF. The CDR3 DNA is TGTGCCAGTAGTATAGCCTTACAAGATACGCAGTATTTT.

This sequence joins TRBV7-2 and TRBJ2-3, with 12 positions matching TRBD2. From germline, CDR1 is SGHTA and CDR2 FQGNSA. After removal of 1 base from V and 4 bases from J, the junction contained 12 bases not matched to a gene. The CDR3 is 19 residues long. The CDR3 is CASSLVRRGLAGSADTQYF. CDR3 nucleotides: TGTGCCAGCAGCTTAGTTAGAAGGGGACTAGCGGGCAGTGCAGATACGCAGTATTTT.

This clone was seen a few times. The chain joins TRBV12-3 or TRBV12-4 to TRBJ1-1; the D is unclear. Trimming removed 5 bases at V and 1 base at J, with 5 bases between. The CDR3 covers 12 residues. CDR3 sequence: CASSRQNTEAFF. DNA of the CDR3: TGTGCCAGCAGTCGACAGAACACTGAAGCTTTCTTT.

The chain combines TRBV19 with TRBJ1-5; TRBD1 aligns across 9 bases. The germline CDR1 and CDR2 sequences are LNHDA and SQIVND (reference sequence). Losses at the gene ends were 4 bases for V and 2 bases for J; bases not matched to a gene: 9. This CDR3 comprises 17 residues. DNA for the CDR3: TGTGCCAGTAGTAGGGGGACAGGGTCCTTGGGCAATCAGCCCCAGCATTTT. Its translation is CASSRGTGSLGNQPQHF.

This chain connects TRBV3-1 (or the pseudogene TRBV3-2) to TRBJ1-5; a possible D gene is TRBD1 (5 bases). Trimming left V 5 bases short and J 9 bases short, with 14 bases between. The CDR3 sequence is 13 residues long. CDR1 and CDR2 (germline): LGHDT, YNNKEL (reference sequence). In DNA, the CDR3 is TGTGCCAGCAGCGCGGGGACTGCGCTGCCCCAGCATTTT. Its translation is CASSAGTALPQHF.

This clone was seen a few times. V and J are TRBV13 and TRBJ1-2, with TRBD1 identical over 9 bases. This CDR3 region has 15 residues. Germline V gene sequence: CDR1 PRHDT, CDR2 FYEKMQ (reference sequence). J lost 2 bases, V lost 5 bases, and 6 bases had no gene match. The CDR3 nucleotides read TGTGCCAGCAGCCTGGCGGGACAGGGAAACTATGGCTACACCTTC. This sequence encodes CASSLAGQGNYGYTF.

CDR3 loop: CASSPGRYGTRGFYGYTF. CDR3 DNA: TGTGCCAGCAGTCCTGGACGATACGGAACCCGCGGGTTCTATGGCTACACCTTC. This sequence joins TRBV6-6 and TRBJ1-2, with unresolved D. This CDR3 region has 18 residues. With 5 bases removed from V and 4 bases from J, the gap between germline ends came to 26 bases. CDR1 MNHNY and CDR2 SVGAGI come from the germline V gene (reference sequence).

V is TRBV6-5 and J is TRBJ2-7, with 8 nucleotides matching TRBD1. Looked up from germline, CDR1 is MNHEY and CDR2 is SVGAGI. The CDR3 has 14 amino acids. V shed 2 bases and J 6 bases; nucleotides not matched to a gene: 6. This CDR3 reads CASSYGTGPREQYF. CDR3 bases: TGTGCCAGCAGTTACGGGACAGGTCCTCGCGAGCAGTACTTC.

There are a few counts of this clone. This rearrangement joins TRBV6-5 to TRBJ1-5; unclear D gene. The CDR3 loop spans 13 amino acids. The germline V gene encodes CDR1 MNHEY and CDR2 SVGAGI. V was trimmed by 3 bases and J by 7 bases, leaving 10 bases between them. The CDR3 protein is CASSYREGQPQHF. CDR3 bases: TGTGCCAGCAGTTATCGGGAAGGCCAGCCCCAGCATTTT.

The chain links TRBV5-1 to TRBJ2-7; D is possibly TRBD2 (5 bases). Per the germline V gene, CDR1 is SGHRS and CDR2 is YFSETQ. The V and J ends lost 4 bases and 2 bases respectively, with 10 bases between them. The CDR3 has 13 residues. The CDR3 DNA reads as TGCGCCAGCAGCGTGGCGGGTCCCTACGAGCAGTACTTC. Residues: CASSVAGPYEQYF.

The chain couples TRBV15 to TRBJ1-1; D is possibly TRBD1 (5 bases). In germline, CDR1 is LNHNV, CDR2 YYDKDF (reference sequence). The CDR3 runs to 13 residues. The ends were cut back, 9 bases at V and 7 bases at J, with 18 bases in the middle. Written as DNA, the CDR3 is TGTGCCACTCAAAGGGGCGAAACCCGTGAAGCTTTCTTT. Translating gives CATQRGETREAFF.

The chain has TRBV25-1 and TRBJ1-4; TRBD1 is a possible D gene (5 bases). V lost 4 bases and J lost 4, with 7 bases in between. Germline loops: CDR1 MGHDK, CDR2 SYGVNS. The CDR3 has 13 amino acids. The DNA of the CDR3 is TGTGCCAGCAGTGTGGGGGGTAATGAAAAACTGTTTTTT. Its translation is CASSVGGNEKLFF. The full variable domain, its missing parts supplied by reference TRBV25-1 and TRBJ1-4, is EADIYQTPRYLVIGTGKKITLECSQTMGHDKMYWYQQDPGMELHLIHYSYGVNSTEKGDLSSESTVSRIRTEHFPLTLESARPSHTSQYLCASSVGGNEKLFFGSGTQLSVL.

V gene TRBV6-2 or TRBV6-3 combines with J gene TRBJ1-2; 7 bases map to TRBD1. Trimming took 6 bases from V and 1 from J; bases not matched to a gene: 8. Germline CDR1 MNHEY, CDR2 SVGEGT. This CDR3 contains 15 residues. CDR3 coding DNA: TGTGCCAGCAGCCATTTACGGGACAGTAACTATGGCTACACCTTC. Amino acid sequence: CASSHLRDSNYGYTF.

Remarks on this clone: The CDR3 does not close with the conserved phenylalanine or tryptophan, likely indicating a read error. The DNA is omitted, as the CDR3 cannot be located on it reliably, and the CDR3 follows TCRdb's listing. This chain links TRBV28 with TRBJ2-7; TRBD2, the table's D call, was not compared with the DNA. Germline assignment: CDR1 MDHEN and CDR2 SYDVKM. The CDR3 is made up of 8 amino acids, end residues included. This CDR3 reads CASSPGPL.